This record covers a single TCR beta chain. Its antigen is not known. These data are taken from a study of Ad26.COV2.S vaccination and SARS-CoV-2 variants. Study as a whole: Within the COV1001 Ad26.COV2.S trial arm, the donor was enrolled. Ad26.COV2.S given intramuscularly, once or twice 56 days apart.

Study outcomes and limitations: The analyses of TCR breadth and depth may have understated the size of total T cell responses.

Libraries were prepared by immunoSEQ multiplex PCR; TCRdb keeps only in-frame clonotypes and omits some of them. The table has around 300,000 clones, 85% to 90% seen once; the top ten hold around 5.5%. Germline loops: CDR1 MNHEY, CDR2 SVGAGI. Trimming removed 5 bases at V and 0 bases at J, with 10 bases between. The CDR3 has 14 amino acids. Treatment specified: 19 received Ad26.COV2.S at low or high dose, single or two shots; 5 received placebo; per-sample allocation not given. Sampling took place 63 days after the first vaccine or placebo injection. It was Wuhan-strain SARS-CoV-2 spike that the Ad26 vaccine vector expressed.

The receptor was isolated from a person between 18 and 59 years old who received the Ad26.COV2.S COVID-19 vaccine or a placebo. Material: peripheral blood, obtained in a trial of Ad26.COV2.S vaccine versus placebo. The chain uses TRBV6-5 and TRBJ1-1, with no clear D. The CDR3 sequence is CASSQPGMNTEAFF. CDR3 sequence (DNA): TGTGCCAGCAGTCAACCGGGGATGAACACTGAAGCTTTCTTT.